Detailed here is one T cell receptor (beta chain). The junction shows a germline mismatch at one end, possibly a read error. The record originates from a study of blood T cell repertoires in COVID-19. Study details: Samples representing acute and convalescent COVID-19 were sourced from the United States, Italy and Spain. T cells, B-cell-depleted T cells, or PBMCs supplied cDNA or gDNA.

Authors' data handling: Reference gene primer amplification yielded estimated nucleated cell counts. Sequencing was performed with immunoSEQ multiplex PCR; in TCRdb, only in-frame clones are kept and a portion is missing. V and J calls and clone size are those listed in that table; D and trimming were worked out from the DNA. The table records a few hundred thousand clones, about 85% of them present only once. This CDR3 region has 15 residues. Germline CDR1 is MNHEY and CDR2 is SMNVEV (reference sequence). The rearrangement links TRBV27 to TRBJ2-1; D possibly corresponds to TRBD2 (5 bases). The TCR was taken from a human donor with COVID-19, enrolled during active disease. The donor label of this sample is uncertain. What was sequenced was peripheral blood. CDR3 in amino acids: CAGSQSGTVGNEQFF. Here the CDR3 DNA reads TGTGCCGGCAGTCAATCGGGAACCGTAGGCAATGAGCAGTTCTTC.